The 5 T cell receptor beta chains listed next were all sequenced from one sample in a study of shared clonotypes between healthy human individuals. Only in-frame clones appear in the TCRdb table, and some are missing; sequencing was by immunoSEQ multiplex PCR. The sample gives about 560,000 clones, around three quarters of which show up once; around 13% is in the top ten. Sequencing was performed on PBMCs. These receptors were taken from a woman aged 40 to 49 in good health. Some clones in this sample may be carry-over from other donors' samples.

The chain carries TRBV7-6 and TRBJ2-1; 9 nucleotides align to TRBD1. Germline assignment: CDR1 SGHVS and CDR2 FNYEAQ. There are 14 residues in the CDR3. After removal of 5 bases from V and 6 bases from J, the junction contained 5 bases not matched to a gene. DNA for the CDR3: TGTGCCAGCAGCGACCGGGACAGGGTCAATGAGCAGTTCTTC. This translates into CASSDRDRVNEQFF.

This sequence joins TRBV5-1 and TRBJ1-4, with TRBD1 as a possible D gene (5 bases). The CDR3 extends over 14 amino acids. CDR1 SGHRS and CDR2 YFSETQ come from the germline V gene. V was shortened by 2 bases and J by 12 bases, with 17 bases between the two germline ends. For the CDR3, the DNA is TGCGCCAGCAGCTTAGGGATGAGGGGCTCGGAACTGTTTTTT. This encodes CASSLGMRGSELFF.

The V call is TRBV7-9, the J call TRBJ2-3; D gene uncertain. CDR1 is SEHNR and CDR2 is FQNEAQ in the germline V gene (reference sequence). V shed 4 bases and J shed 4 bases, with 9 bases lying between them. CDR3 length equals 13 residues. CDR3 nucleotides: TGTGCCAGCAGCTCCAGACATGCAGATACGCAGTATTTT. Amino acids: CASSSRHADTQYF.

Note on this clone: This likely stems from a read error, as it lies one base from a far larger clone. The sample holds other DNA sequences that translate to the same CDR3. The chain couples TRBV11-2 to TRBJ1-5; D is possibly TRBD1 (6 bases). Germline V lookup: CDR1 SGHAT, CDR2 FQNNGV. This CDR3 is 15 amino acids long. The CDR3 nucleotides are TGTGCTAGCAGCCCCATAGGGGGACGCAATCAGCCCCAGCATTTT. It codes for CASSPIGGRNQPQHF.

The chain employs TRBV4-1 and TRBJ2-5; 10 positions agree with TRBD2. This CDR3 spans 15 amino acids. CDR1 and CDR2 (germline): MGHRA, YSYEKL. The V and J ends lost 1 base and 3 bases, in that order; junction bases with no gene match: 2. CDR3 in amino acids: CASSQVGLAKETQYF. As DNA, the CDR3 is TGCGCCAGCAGCCAAGTGGGACTAGCGAAAGAGACCCAGTACTTC.